This TCR beta chain was documented in a study of identical twins. Turning to this clonotype: Its antigen is unknown.

This CDR3 is 20 amino acids long. CDR1 SGHDN and CDR2 FVKESK come from the germline V gene. Unmatched junction bases numbered 18, after V lost 5 bases and J lost 0 bases. Unique molecular identifiers were present on the cDNA, which also gained a universal primer site by template switching. TCRdb itself ran the 5' RACE reads through MiXCR, one entry per CDR3 protein. The top ten clones hold approximately 0.98% of a sample with under 500,000 distinct CDR3 sequences, over 11% of them seen once. General study results and limits: A cross-sectional statistical analysis, not follow-up of the same donors, supported the conclusions. Memory repertoires lacked the insertion deficit that abundant cord blood beta clonotypes showed.

The same sample was also used in a study of yellow fever vaccine responses in identical twins.

This sequence originates from a woman between 18 and 29 years old in good health. The sequenced material came from CD4+ T cells sorted from blood. The chain combines TRBV14 with TRBJ2-7, with 11 bases aligning to TRBD2. CDR3 nucleotides: TGTGCCAGCAGCATAAGAAGACCTTCTAGCGGGAGGTCCCCCTCCTACGAGCAGTACTTC. Amino acids: CASSIRRPSSGRSPSYEQYF.